This paragraph covers one TCR beta chain sequence. What it recognizes is unknown. Germline V gene data show CDR1 as SNHLY and CDR2 as FYNNEI. CDR3 size: 15 residues. The ends lost 6 bases at V and 4 bases at J; junction bases unmatched: 8. This record comes from a study of cytomegalovirus exposure and HLA in healthy donors. Among the 120 subjects of the validation cohort, separate from the approximately 700-subject first cohort, were the donors. Profiling relied on immunoSEQ multiplex PCR, and the TCRdb table lists in-frame clones only, not all of them. The sample yields around 150,000 clones, 91% seen once. General study findings and limits: First-cohort TCR clusters tended to co-occur in the 95 to 150 validation repertoires, a later analysis found.

The sequencing input was PBMCs. The rearrangement uses TRBV2 and TRBJ1-3; 8 bases agree with TRBD1. This receptor was identified in a woman aged 18 to 35 in good health and CMV-seropositive. The CDR3 sequence: CASSVGQGVGNTIYF. CDR3 nucleotides: TGTGCCAGCAGCGTCGGACAGGGTGTGGGAAACACCATATATTTT.